This TCR beta chain is drawn from a study of tumor-infiltrating lymphocytes in primary liver carcinoma. Co-extracting RNA and DNA was done with roughly 17-32 mg of unsorted bulk tissue as input. As concerns this clonotype: Antigen specificity is unknown. Likely a read error: the CDR3 ends without its conserved phenylalanine or tryptophan.

Study-wide results and caveats: Lower overlap was observed for tumor-adjacent and tumor-blood pairs relative to tumor region pairs. Top-250-clone fractions were significantly higher in tumors than in blood (p = 0.039).

This CDR3 is 12 amino acids long. Germline values: CDR1 SGHAT, CDR2 FQDESV (reference sequence). With a constant-region primer, TCR beta cDNA was made from about 0.55 ug of total RNA. Three nested multiplex PCR rounds, a slightly modified ARM-PCR, produced the libraries for TCR beta. In the first two PCR rounds, TRBV1-TRBV30 forward primers were paired with a C-beta reverse primer, and each round lasted approximately 10 cycles. Using its own MiXCR run on the multiplex PCR reads, TCRdb lists one record per CDR3 protein. The profile covers 80,000 to 100,000 distinct CDR3 sequences, with less than 75% appearing a single time and approximately 30% taken by the ten largest.

The sequenced sample consisted of tumor-adjacent normal liver tissue. The chain couples TRBV11-1 to TRBJ2-5, with no clear D. The receptor was isolated from a man in his forties with primary liver carcinoma and hepatitis B virus infection. The DNA for the CDR3 is TGTGCTTGCAGCTTCGCAGAAGAGACCCAGTACCTC. Protein product: CACSFAEETQYL.